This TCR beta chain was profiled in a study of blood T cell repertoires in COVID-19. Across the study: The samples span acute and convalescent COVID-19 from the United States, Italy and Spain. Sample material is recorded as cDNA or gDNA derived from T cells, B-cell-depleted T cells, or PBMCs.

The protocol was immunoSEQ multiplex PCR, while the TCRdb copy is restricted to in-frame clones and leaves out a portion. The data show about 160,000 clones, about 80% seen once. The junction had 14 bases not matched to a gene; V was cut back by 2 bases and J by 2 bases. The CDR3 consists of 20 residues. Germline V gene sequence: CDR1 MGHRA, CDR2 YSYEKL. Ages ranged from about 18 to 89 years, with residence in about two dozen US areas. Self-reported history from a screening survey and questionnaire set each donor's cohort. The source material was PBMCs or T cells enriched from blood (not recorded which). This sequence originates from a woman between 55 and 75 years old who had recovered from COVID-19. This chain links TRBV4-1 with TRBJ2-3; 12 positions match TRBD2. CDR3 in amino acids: CASSQRVGLAGGLHTDTQYF. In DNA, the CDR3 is TGCGCCAGCAGCCAAAGGGTCGGTCTAGCGGGGGGGCTGCACACAGATACGCAGTATTTT.